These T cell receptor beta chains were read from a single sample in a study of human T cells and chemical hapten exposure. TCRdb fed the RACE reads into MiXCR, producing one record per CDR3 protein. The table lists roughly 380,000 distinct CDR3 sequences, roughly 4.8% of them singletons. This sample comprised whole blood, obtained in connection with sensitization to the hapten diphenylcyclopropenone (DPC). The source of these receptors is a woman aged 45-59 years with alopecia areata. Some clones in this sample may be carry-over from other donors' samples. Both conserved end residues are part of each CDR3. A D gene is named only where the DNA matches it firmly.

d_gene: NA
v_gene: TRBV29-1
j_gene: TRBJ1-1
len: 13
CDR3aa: CSVEVRNTPEAFF

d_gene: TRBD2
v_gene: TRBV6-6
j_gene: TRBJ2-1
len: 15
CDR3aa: CASRLPGGPSNEQFF

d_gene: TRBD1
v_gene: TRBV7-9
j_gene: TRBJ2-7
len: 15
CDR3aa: CASSFPLGQSYEQYF

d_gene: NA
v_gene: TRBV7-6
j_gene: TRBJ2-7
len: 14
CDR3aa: CASSAGTLRDEQYF

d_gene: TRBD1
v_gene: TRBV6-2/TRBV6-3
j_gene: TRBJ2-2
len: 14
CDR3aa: CASNRQGETGELFF

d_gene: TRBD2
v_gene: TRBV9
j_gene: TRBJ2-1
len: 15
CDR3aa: CASSVRLAPYNEQFF

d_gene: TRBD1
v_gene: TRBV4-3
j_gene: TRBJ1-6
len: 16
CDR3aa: CASSQDLTGVGSPLHF

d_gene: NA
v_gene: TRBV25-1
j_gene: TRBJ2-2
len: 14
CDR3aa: CASSNREVTGELFF

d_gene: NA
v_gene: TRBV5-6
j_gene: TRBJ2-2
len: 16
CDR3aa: CASSFRGLQDTGELFF

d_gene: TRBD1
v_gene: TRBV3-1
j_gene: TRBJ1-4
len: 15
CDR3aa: CASSWTGATNEKLFF

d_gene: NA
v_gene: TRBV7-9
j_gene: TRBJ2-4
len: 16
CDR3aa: CASSLGGAAAGHIQYF

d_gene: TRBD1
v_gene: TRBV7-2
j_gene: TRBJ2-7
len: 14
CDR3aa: CASSSQTGQGEQYF

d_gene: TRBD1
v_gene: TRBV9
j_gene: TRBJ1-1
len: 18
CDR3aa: CASSVAPGTGSVNTEAFF

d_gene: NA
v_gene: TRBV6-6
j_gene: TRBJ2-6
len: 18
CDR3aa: CASSYLMQWGSGANVLTF

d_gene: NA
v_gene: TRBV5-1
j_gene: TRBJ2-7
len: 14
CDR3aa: CASSSMGRPDEQYF

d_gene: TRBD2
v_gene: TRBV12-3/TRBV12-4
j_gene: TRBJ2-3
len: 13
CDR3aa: CASLREQTDTQYF

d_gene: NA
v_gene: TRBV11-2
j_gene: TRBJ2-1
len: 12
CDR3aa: CASQGVRNEQFF

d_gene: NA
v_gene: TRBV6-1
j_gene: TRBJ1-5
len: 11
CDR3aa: CASSEFQPQHF

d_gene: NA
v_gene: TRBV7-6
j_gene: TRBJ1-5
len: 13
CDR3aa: CASSSQIDQPQHF

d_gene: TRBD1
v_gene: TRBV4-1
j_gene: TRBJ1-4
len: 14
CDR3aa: CASSQGQGNEKLFF

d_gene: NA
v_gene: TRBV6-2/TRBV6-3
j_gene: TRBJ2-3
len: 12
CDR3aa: CASSQVWYTQYF

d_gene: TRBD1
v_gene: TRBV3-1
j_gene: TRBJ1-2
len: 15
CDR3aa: CASSPGQGFAYGYTF

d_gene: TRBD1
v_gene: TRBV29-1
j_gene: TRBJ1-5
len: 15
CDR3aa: CSGRQGRYINQPQHF

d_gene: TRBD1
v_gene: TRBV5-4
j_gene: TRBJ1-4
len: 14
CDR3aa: CASSFTGGSEKLFF

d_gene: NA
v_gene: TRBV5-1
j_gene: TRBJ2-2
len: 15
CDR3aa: CASSLTPLNTGELFF

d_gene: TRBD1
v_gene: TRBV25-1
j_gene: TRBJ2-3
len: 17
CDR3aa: CASSGPPGQGAGDTQYF